This TCR beta chain was captured by sequencing in a study of blood T cell repertoires in COVID-19. The V and J ends lost 7 bases and 6 bases respectively, with 13 bases between them. Germline CDR1 is SGHAT and CDR2 is FQNNGV. The CDR3 is 13 amino acids. Sequencing was performed with immunoSEQ multiplex PCR; in TCRdb, only in-frame clones are kept and a portion is missing. The sample holds roughly 260,000 clones, roughly 86% seen once. Cohorts were determined from participant-reported clinical history. This clone was seen a single time. This clonotype was sampled from a woman aged 25 to 39 with acute COVID-19. This sequence joins TRBV11-2 and TRBJ2-1, with D maybe TRBD2 (7 bases). Sequenced: PBMCs or T cells enriched from blood (not recorded which). CDR3 sequence (DNA): TGTGCCAGCACTGTGGGGGGGCTCAATGAGCAGTTCTTC. Protein: CASTVGGLNEQFF.